This record concerns one TCR beta chain sequence. The data stem from a study of blood T cell repertoires in COVID-19. Original processing methods: From reference gene primer amplification, estimates of nucleated cell counts were derived. Profiled with immunoSEQ multiplex PCR; TCRdb holds only in-frame clones, not every one. V and J calls and clone size follow that table, whereas D and trimming were derived from the DNA. This table holds fewer than 500,000 clones, around nine tenths found once. The CDR3 consists of 10 residues. The sequence was obtained from a woman aged 25 to 39 with acute or convalescent COVID-19. The chain employs TRBV21-1 and TRBJ1-2; the listed D gene, TRBD1, was not tested against the DNA. TRBV21-1 counts as a pseudogene. The sequencing input was peripheral blood. The CDR3 DNA reads as TGTGCCAGCAACCAGAAAGGCTACACCTTC. It is translated as CASNQKGYTF.